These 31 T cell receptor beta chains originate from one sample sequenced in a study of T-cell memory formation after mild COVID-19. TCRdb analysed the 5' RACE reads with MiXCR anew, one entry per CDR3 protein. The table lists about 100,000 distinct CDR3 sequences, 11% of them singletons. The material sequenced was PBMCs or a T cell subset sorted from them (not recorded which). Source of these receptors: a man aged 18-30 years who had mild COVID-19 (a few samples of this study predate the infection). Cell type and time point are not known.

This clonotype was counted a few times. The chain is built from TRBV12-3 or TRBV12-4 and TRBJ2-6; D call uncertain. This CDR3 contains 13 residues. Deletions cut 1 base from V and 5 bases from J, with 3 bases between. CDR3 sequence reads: CASSLGRANVLTF. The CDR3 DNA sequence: TGTGCCAGCAGTTTAGGAAGGGCCAACGTCCTGACTTTC.

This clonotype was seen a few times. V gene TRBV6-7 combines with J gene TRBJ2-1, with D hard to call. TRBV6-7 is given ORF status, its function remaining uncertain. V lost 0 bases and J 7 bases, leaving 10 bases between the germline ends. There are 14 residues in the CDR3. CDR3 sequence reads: CASSYSNPENEQFF. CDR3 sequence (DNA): TGTGCCAGCAGTTACTCGAACCCAGAGAATGAGCAGTTCTTC.

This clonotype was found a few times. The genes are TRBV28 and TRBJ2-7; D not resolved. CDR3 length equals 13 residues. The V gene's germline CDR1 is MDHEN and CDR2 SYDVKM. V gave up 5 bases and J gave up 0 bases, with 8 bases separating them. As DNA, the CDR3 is TGTGCCAGCAGTCCAAGGACCTCCTACGAGCAGTACGTC. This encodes CASSPRTSYEQYV.

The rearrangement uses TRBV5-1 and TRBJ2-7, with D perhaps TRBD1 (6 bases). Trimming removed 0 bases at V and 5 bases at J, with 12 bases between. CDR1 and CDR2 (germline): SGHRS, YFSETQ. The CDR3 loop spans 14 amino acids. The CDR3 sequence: CASSLGFTGNEQYF. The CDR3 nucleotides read TGCGCCAGCAGCTTGGGATTTACAGGGAACGAGCAGTACTTC. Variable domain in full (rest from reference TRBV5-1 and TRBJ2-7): KAGVTQTPRYLIKTRGQQVTLSCSPISGHRSVSWYQQTPGQGLQFLFEYFSETQRNKGNFPGRFSGRQFSNSRSEMNVSTLELGDSALYLCASSLGFTGNEQYFGPGTRLTVT.

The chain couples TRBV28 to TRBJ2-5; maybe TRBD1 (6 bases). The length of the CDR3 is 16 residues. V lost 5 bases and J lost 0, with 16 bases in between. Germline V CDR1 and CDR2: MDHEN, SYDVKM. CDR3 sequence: CASSQFPGVYQETQYF. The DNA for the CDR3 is TGTGCCAGCAGTCAATTTCCAGGGGTGTACCAAGAGACCCAGTACTTC.

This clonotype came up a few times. The CDR3 DNA is TGTGCCAGCAACAACCCGGGACCCGGGGGGCATACGCAGTATTTT. Its protein is CASNNPGPGGHTQYF. V and J are TRBV12-3 or TRBV12-4 and TRBJ2-3; possibly TRBD2 for D (7 bases). The CDR3 consists of 15 residues. V lost 7 bases to trimming and J lost 7 bases, with 21 bases between them.

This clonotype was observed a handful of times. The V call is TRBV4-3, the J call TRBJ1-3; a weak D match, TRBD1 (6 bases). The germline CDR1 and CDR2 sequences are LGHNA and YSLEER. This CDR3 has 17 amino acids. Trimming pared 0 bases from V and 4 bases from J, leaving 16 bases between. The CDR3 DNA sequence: TGCGCCAGCAGCCAAGAATCGTCGGGGGGGCTGGGAAACACCATATATTTT. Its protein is CASSQESSGGLGNTIYF.

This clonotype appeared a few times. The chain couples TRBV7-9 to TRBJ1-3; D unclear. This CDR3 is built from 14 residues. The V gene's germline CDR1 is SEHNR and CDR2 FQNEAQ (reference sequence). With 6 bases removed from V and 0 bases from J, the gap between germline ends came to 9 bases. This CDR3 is CASRRPSSGNTIYF. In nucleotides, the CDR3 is TGTGCCAGCAGGCGGCCTAGCTCTGGAAACACCATATATTTT.

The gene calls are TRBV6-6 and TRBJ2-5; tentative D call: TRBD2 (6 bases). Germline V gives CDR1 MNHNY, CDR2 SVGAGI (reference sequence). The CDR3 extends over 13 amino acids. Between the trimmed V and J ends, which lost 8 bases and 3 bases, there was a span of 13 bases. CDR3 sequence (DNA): TGTGCCAGCCTCCCGCCGGGAGAAGAGACCCAGTACTTC. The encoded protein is CASLPPGEETQYF.

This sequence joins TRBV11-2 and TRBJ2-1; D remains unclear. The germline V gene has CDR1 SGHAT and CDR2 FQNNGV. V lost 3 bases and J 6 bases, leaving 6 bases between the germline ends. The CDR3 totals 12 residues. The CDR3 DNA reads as TGTGCCAGCAGCTTTGGGGTCAATGAGCAGTTCTTC. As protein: CASSFGVNEQFF.

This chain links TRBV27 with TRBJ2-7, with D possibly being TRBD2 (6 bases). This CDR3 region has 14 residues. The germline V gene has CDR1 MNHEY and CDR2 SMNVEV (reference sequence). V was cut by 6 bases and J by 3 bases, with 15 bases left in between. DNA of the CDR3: TGTGCCAGCAGGCAACCTAGCGCCCGCTACGAGCAGTACTTC. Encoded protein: CASRQPSARYEQYF.

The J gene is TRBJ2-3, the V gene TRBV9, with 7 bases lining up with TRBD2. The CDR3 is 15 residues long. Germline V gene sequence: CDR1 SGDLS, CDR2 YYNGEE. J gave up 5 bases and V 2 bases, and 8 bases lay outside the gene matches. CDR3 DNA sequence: TGTGCCAGCAGCGTCTCGACGGGAGGACGAGATACGCAGTATTTT. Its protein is CASSVSTGGRDTQYF.

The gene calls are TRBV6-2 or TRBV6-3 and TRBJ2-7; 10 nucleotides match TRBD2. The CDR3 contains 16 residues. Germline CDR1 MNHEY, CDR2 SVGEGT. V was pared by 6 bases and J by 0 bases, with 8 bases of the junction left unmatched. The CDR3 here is CASSVLAGRSSYEQYV. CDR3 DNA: TGTGCCAGCAGCGTACTAGCGGGGAGAAGCTCCTACGAGCAGTACGTC.

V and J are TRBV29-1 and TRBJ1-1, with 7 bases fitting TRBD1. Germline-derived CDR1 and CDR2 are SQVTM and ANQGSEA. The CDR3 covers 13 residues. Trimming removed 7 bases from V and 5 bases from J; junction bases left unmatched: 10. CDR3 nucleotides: TGCAGCGCCACAGGGGTGGCTGTGACTGAAGCTTTCTTT. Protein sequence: CSATGVAVTEAFF.

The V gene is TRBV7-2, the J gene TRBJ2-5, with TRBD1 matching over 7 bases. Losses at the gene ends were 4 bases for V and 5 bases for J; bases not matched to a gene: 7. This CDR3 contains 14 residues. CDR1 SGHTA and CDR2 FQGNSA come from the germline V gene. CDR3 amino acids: CASSSTGVWETQYF. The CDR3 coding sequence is TGTGCCAGCAGCTCTACAGGGGTCTGGGAGACCCAGTACTTC.

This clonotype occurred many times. This chain's CDR3 is CASSLGQNYGYTF. CDR3 DNA sequence: TGTGCCAGCAGCTTAGGGCAGAACTATGGCTACACCTTC. This sequence joins TRBV7-9 and TRBJ1-2; D is ambiguous. Germline-derived CDR1 and CDR2 are SEHNR and FQNEAQ (reference sequence). V was cut by 1 base and J by 2 bases, with 5 bases left in between. This CDR3 is 13 amino acids long.

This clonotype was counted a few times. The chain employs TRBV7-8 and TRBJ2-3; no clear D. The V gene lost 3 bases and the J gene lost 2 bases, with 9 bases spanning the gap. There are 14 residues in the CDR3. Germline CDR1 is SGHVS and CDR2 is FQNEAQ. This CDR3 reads CASSFGQTTDTQYF. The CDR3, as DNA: TGTGCCAGCAGCTTTGGGCAGACCACAGATACGCAGTATTTT.

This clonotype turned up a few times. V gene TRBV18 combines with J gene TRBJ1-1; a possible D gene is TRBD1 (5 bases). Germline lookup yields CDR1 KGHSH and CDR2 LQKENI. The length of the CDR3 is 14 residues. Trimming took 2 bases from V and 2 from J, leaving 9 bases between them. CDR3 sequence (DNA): TGTGCCAGCTCACCAAGGGACCTCAACACTGAAGCTTTCTTT. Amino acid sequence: CASSPRDLNTEAFF.

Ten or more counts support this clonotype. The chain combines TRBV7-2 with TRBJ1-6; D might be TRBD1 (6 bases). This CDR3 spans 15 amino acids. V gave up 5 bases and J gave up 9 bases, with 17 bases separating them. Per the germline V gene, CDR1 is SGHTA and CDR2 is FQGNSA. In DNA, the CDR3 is TGTGCCAGCAGCCCAGGGGTAGGGGCGGCTTCACCCCTCCACTTT. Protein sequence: CASSPGVGAASPLHF.

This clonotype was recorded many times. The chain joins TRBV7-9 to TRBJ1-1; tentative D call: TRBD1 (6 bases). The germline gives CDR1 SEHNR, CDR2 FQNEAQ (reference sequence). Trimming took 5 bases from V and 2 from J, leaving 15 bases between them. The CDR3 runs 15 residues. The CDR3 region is CASSHAPGANTEAFF. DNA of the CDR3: TGTGCCAGCAGCCACGCCCCGGGGGCAAACACTGAAGCTTTCTTT.

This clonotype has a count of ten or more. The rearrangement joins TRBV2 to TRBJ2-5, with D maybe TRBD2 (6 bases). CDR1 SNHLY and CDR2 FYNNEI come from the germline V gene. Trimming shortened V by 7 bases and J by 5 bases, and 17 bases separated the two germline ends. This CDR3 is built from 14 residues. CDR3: CASTQPQEGETQYF. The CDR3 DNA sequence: TGTGCCAGCACTCAGCCCCAGGAGGGGGAGACCCAGTACTTC.

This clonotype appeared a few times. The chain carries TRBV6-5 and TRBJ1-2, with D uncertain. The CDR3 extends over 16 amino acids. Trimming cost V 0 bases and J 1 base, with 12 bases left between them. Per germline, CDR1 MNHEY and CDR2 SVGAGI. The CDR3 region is CASSYSTRTNNYGYTF. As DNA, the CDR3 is TGTGCCAGCAGTTACTCGACGCGAACAAATAACTATGGCTACACCTTC.

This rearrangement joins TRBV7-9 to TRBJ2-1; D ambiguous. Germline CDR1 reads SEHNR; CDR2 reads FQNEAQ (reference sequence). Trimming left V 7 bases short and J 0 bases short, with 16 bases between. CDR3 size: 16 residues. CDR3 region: CASTSPSARSYNEQFF. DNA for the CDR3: TGTGCCAGCACCTCGCCAAGCGCCCGCTCCTACAATGAGCAGTTCTTC.

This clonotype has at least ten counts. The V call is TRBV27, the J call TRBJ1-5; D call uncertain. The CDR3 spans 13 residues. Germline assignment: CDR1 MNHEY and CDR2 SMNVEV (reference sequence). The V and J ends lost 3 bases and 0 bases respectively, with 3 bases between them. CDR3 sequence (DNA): TGTGCCAGCAGTTTGGGTAGCAATCAGCCCCAGCATTTT. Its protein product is CASSLGSNQPQHF.

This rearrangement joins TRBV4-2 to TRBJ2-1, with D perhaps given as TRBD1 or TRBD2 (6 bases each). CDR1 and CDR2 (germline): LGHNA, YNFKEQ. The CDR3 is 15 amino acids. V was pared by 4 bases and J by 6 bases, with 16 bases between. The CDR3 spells CASSREAGGGNEQFF. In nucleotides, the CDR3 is TGTGCCAGCAGCCGCGAAGCAGGAGGGGGCAATGAGCAGTTCTTC.

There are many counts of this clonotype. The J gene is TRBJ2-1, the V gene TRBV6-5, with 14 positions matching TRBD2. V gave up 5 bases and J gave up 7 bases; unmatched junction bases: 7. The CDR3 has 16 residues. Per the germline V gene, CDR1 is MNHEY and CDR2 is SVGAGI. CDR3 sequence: CASSPGLAGVQNEQFF. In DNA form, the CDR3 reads TGTGCCAGCAGTCCGGGACTAGCGGGGGTTCAGAATGAGCAGTTCTTC.

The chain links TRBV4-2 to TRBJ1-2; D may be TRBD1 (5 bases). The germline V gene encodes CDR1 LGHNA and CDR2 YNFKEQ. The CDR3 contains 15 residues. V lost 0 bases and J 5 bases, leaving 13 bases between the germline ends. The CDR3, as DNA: TGTGCCAGCAGCCAAGAAGGAGGCAGGGCATATGGCTACACCTTC. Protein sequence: CASSQEGGRAYGYTF.

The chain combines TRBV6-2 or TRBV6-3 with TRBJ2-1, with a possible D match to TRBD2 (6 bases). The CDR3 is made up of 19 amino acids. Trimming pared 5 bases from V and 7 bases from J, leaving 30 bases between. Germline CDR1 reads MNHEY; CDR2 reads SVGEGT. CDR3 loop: CASSNRGLAPALGQNEQFF. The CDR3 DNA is TGTGCCAGCAGTAACCGTGGCCTAGCGCCGGCGCTGGGCCAAAATGAGCAGTTCTTC.

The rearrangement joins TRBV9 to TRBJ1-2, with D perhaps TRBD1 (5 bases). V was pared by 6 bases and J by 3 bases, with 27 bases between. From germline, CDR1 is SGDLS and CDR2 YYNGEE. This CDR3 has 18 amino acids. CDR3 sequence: CASILDPDSGAPDYGYTF. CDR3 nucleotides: TGTGCCAGCATCCTCGACCCCGATAGTGGGGCGCCGGACTATGGCTACACCTTC. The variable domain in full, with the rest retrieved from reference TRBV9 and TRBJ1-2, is DSGVTQTPKHLITATGQRVTLRCSPRSGDLSVYWYQQSLDQGLQFLIQYYNGEERAKGNILERFSAQQFPDLHSELNLSSLELGDSALYFCASILDPDSGAPDYGYTFGSGTRLTVV.

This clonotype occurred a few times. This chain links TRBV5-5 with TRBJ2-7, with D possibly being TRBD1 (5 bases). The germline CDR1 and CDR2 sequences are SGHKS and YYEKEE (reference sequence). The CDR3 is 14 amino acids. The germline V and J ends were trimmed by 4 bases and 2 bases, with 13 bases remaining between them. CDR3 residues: CASSPRAGTYEQYV. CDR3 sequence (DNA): TGTGCCAGCAGCCCCAGGGCTGGAACCTACGAGCAGTACGTC.

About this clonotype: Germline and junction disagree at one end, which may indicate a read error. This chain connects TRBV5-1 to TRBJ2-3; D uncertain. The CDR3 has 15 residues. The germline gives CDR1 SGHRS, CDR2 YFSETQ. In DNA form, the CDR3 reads TGCTCCAGCAGCCTCGTTGATCAGGTCACAGATACGCAGTATTTT. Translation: CSSSLVDQVTDTQYF.